One and the same sample provided the 6 T cell receptor beta chains below, sequenced in a study of PD-1 blockade in classical Hodgkin lymphoma. The time point: cycle 4 day 1 (C4D1), after about 6 weeks of nivolumab. All the patients suffered relapse after autologous stem cell transplantation, and brentuximab vedotin exposure differed. Profiling relied on immunoSEQ multiplex PCR, and the TCRdb table lists in-frame clones only, not all of them. The table has about 39,000 clones, around 80% seen once. The material sequenced was peripheral blood mononuclear cells (PBMCs), taken before the fourth cycle of nivolumab. All receptors derive from a human donor with classical Hodgkin lymphoma.

This rearrangement joins TRBV6-5 to TRBJ2-7; 8 bases are shared with TRBD1. Trimming took 10 bases from V and 0 from J; bases not matched to a gene: 8. This CDR3 is built from 14 residues. Germline CDR1 and CDR2: MNHEY and SVGAGI. The CDR3 protein is CATHHGTGSYEQYF. In DNA form, the CDR3 reads TGTGCCACCCACCACGGGACAGGCTCCTACGAGCAGTACTTC.

This chain links TRBV29-1 with TRBJ2-3; D is unresolved. With 5 bases removed from V and 1 base from J, the gap between germline ends came to 10 bases. The CDR3 is made up of 13 amino acids. Germline V gene data show CDR1 as SQVTM and CDR2 as ANQGSEA. CDR3 sequence reads: CSVRVGGTDTQYF. The CDR3 region has the DNA TGCAGCGTTCGGGTCGGAGGCACAGATACGCAGTATTTT.

The rearrangement links TRBV11-1 to TRBJ1-6; TRBD1 matches 9 bases. The CDR3 length is 16 residues. V dropped 5 bases and J dropped 6; count of bases not matched to a gene: 8. CDR1 is SGHAT and CDR2 is FQDESV in the germline V gene (reference sequence). CDR3 sequence reads: CASSTRTGVGNSPLHF. The DNA of the CDR3 is TGTGCCAGCAGCACCAGGACAGGGGTTGGTAATTCACCCCTCCACTTT. The full variable domain, rest sourced from reference TRBV11-1 and TRBJ1-6, is EAEVAQSPRYKITEKSQAVAFWCDPISGHATLYWYRQILGQGPELLVQFQDESVVDDSQLPKDRFSAERLKGVDSTLKIQPAELGDSAMYLCASSTRTGVGNSPLHFGNGTRLTVT.

The chain combines TRBV5-5 with TRBJ1-1, with D perhaps TRBD1 (6 bases). The CDR3 covers 12 residues. From germline, CDR1 is SGHKS and CDR2 YYEKEE (reference sequence). Trimming pared 0 bases from V and 10 bases from J, leaving 10 bases between. CDR3 residues: CASSLGQGRAFF. The CDR3 DNA reads TGTGCCAGCAGCTTGGGGCAGGGGAGAGCTTTCTTT.

This chain links TRBV5-4 with TRBJ2-2, with D possibly TRBD2 on 6 matching bases. Trimming removed 2 bases from V and 4 bases from J, with 18 bases in between. CDR1 is SGHNT and CDR2 is YYREEE in the germline V gene (reference sequence). The CDR3 length is 17 residues. CDR3 DNA: TGTGCCAGCAGCTTTATTCCCCGCGGGGCTATCACCGGGGAGCTGTTTTTT. It encodes CASSFIPRGAITGELFF.

The rearrangement links TRBV6-1 to TRBJ1-4; 7 bases are shared with TRBD1. The CDR3 contains 17 residues. With 4 bases clipped from V and 10 bases from J, the junction kept 18 bases outside the gene matches. CDR1 and CDR2 (germline): MNHNS, SASEGT. As DNA, the CDR3 is TGTGCCAGCAGTGTATCCGGGACAGAAGACAGTCAGGGAAAACTGTTTTTT. Translated, it gives CASSVSGTEDSQGKLFF.